Following are 23 T cell receptor beta chains from one sample sequenced in a study of T cells after yellow fever vaccination (dated 2019 in TCRdb). The treatment or condition label, read with the paper, signifies: live attenuated yellow fever vaccine strain. Libraries were built with 5' RACE. TCRdb records Illumina NovaSeq 6000 as the sequencer. TCRdb cleaned the public reads at Q25 with fastp, built clones with MiXCR and kept in-frame beta chains. When rows share a CDR3 protein, they turn into one entry using the most common DNA and genes. This sample holds a few hundred thousand distinct CDR3 sequences; 3.6% were observed only once. Jointly, the top ten make up about a fifth of the sample. This material consisted of PBMCs, taken 15 days after the yellow fever booster vaccination. The receptors derive from a man in his late teens or twenties who received the YFV17D yellow fever vaccine.

This clonotype was counted at least ten times. The chain couples TRBV4-2 to TRBJ2-3, with TRBD2 identical over 11 bases. The V gene end was trimmed by 1 base and the J gene end by 2 bases; junction bases not matched to a gene: 2. Germline loops: CDR1 LGHNA, CDR2 YNFKEQ. This CDR3 is 16 amino acids long. CDR3 coding DNA: TGTGCCAGCAGCCAAGGGACTAGCGGGCACACAGATACGCAGTATTTT. Its protein product is CASSQGTSGHTDTQYF.

This clonotype showed up just a few times. V is TRBV4-3 and J is TRBJ1-1; D gene uncertain. The CDR3 covers 15 residues. Germline loops: CDR1 LGHNA, CDR2 YSLEER. Between the trimmed V and J ends, which lost 4 bases and 1 base, there was a span of 13 bases. The CDR3 sequence is CASSPHRYKNTEAFF. The CDR3 bases are TGCGCCAGCAGCCCTCATAGGTACAAGAACACTGAAGCTTTCTTT.

This clonotype was detected ten times or more. The chain uses TRBV28 and TRBJ2-5; 15 nucleotides match TRBD2. Germline V lookup: CDR1 MDHEN, CDR2 SYDVKM. The ends lost 6 bases at V and 5 bases at J; junction bases unmatched: 13. The CDR3 is 18 amino acids. The CDR3 nucleotides read TGTGCCAGCAGACGTCTACGGACTAGCGGGGGGGCCCGTGAGACCCAGTACTTC. This encodes CASRRLRTSGGARETQYF.

This clonotype was seen many times. The rearrangement joins TRBV10-2 to TRBJ2-1; D is possibly TRBD1 (6 bases). Germline CDR1 is WSHSY and CDR2 is SAAADI. CDR3 size: 13 residues. V lost 5 bases and J 10 bases, leaving 15 bases between the germline ends. The CDR3 sequence: CASSSDRLGEQFF. CDR3 sequence (DNA): TGCGCCAGCAGTTCTGACAGGTTGGGCGAGCAGTTCTTC.

There are many counts of this clonotype. This sequence joins TRBV6-2 or TRBV6-3 and TRBJ2-1, with 9 bases that match TRBD2. Germline CDR1 MNHEY, CDR2 SVGEGT. V gave up 9 bases and J gave up 9 bases; unmatched junction bases: 12. This CDR3 spans 14 amino acids. The CDR3 region has the DNA TGTGCCAGTACCAGGACTAGCGCGGGAAGTGAGCAGTTCTTC. Amino acids: CASTRTSAGSEQFF.

This clonotype was picked up many times. The genes are TRBV2 and TRBJ1-1; TRBD1 agrees at 7 bases. CDR3 length equals 12 residues. The germline V gene encodes CDR1 SNHLY and CDR2 FYNNEI. With 10 bases clipped from V and 6 bases from J, the junction kept 8 bases outside the gene matches. The CDR3: CATDRDGAEAFF. As DNA, the CDR3 is TGTGCCACAGACAGGGACGGGGCTGAAGCTTTCTTT. Filled out from reference TRBV2 and TRBJ1-1, the complete variable domain reads EPEVTQTPSHQVTQMGQEVILRCVPISNHLYFYWYRQILGQKVEFLVSFYNNEISEKSEIFDDQFSVERPDGSNFTLKIRSTKLEDSAMYFCATDRDGAEAFFGQGTRLTVV.

The chain is built from TRBV14 and TRBJ2-5, with D maybe TRBD2 (5 bases). Germline lookup yields CDR1 SGHDN and CDR2 FVKESK. The CDR3 covers 15 residues. The V end lost 3 bases, the J end lost 5 bases, and 16 bases lay between the germline ends. DNA of the CDR3: TGTGCCAGCAGCCAGGGTCAAGCCGAGCGGGAGACCCAGTACTTC. Its translation is CASSQGQAERETQYF.

In this sample, this clonotype turned up many times. The V call is TRBV6-5, the J call TRBJ2-2; D is unresolved. V was trimmed by 0 bases and J by 6 bases, leaving 5 bases between them. Germline loops: CDR1 MNHEY, CDR2 SVGAGI. The CDR3 is 13 amino acids. The CDR3 region has the DNA TGTGCCAGCAGTTACTCGTTTTCCGGGGAGCTGTTTTTT. This sequence encodes CASSYSFSGELFF.

This clonotype was counted at least ten times. The V call is TRBV20-1, the J call TRBJ1-4; the match to TRBD1 covers 10 bases. Trimming cost V 4 bases and J 11 bases; bases outside gene matches: 13. Germline values: CDR1 DFQATT, CDR2 SNEGSKA (reference sequence). The length of the CDR3 is 15 residues. The CDR3 coding sequence is TGCAGTGCTACACCCTCCGGGACAGGGGTCCGGAAACTGTTTTTT. As protein: CSATPSGTGVRKLFF.

The sample holds a few counts of this clonotype. The genes are TRBV2 and TRBJ2-2; 11 bases line up with TRBD2. This CDR3 spans 15 amino acids. The J segment lost 4 bases and the V segment lost 2 bases, leaving 0 bases of the junction unmatched. The germline gives CDR1 SNHLY, CDR2 FYNNEI. The CDR3 region is CASSELAGGTGELFF. The CDR3 nucleotides are TGTGCCAGCAGTGAACTAGCGGGGGGCACCGGGGAGCTGTTTTTT.

This clonotype came up many times. The chain is built from TRBV20-1 and TRBJ1-4; TRBD1 might be the D (6 bases). Germline loops: CDR1 DFQATT, CDR2 SNEGSKA (reference sequence). V was shortened by 5 bases and J by 5 bases, with 9 bases between the two germline ends. This CDR3 comprises 12 residues. The CDR3: CSASGDNEKLFF. The CDR3 DNA sequence: TGCAGTGCTTCAGGGGACAATGAAAAACTGTTTTTT.

This clonotype was counted ten times or more. V and J are TRBV15 and TRBJ2-1; weak D call: TRBD1 (7 bases). The V end was cut by 3 bases, the J end by 7 bases, with 19 bases between. Germline-derived CDR1 and CDR2 are LNHNV and YYDKDF (reference sequence). This CDR3 has 16 residues. Here the CDR3 reads CATSRPAGQSLNEQFF. The CDR3, as DNA: TGTGCCACCAGCAGGCCCGCGGGACAGAGTCTTAATGAGCAGTTCTTC.

The sample holds a few counts of this clonotype. The V call is TRBV12-3 or TRBV12-4, the J call TRBJ2-2; possible D gene TRBD2, 5 bases. Trimming took 2 bases from V and 7 from J, leaving 11 bases between them. The CDR3 consists of 14 residues. CDR3 amino acids: CASSLKSAGGELFF. CDR3 nucleotide sequence: TGTGCCAGCAGTTTAAAGAGCGCGGGCGGGGAGCTGTTTTTT.

This clonotype has at least ten counts. The chain recombines TRBV6-5 with TRBJ2-2, with TRBD2 identical over 10 bases. The CDR3 length is 16 residues. With V trimmed by 7 bases and J by 5 bases, 10 bases remained unmatched. The germline CDR1 and CDR2 sequences are MNHEY and SVGAGI. CDR3 loop: CASTFSQTSGTGELFF. As DNA, the CDR3 is TGTGCCAGCACGTTTTCCCAGACTAGCGGGACCGGGGAGCTGTTTTTT.

Many counts were recorded for this clonotype. The chain couples TRBV18 to TRBJ2-2; D gene unclear. Germline V CDR1 and CDR2: KGHSH, LQKENI. The CDR3 has 13 residues. V was cut by 2 bases and J by 5 bases, with 6 bases left in between. CDR3 coding DNA: TGTGCCAGCTCACCAAGTCCTACCGGGGAGCTGTTTTTT. This translates into CASSPSPTGELFF.

This clonotype was counted at least ten times. The chain combines TRBV6-6 with TRBJ1-2; maybe TRBD1 (5 bases). V was trimmed by 5 bases and J by 4 bases, leaving 14 bases between them. CDR1 MNHNY and CDR2 SVGAGI come from the germline V gene (reference sequence). This CDR3 comprises 14 residues. The CDR3 nucleotides are TGTGCCAGCAGTACCAGTACAGGCCTCTATGGCTACACCTTC. Encoded protein: CASSTSTGLYGYTF.

This clonotype showed up many times. The rearrangement joins TRBV9 to TRBJ2-1; D is perhaps TRBD2 (5 bases). CDR1 and CDR2 from the germline V gene are SGDLS and YYNGEE. CDR3 length: 11 residues. The V gene lost 10 bases and the J gene lost 10 bases, with 15 bases spanning the gap. The CDR3 sequence is CAGLQREEQFF. CDR3 coding DNA: TGTGCCGGATTACAAAGGGAGGAGCAGTTCTTC.

This clonotype was found many times. The chain is built from TRBV18 and TRBJ2-7; 7 bases match TRBD1. The CDR3 contains 15 residues. CDR1 KGHSH and CDR2 LQKENI come from the germline V gene. V dropped 3 bases and J dropped 2; count of bases not matched to a gene: 7. CDR3 amino acids: CASSPGARGTYEQYF. The CDR3 nucleotides read TGTGCCAGCTCACCCGGGGCCAGGGGGACCTACGAGCAGTACTTC.

This clonotype was found many times. This rearrangement joins TRBV6-6 to TRBJ1-6; tentatively, D is TRBD1 (6 bases). The V gene's germline CDR1 is MNHNY and CDR2 SVGAGI (reference sequence). The CDR3 contains 13 residues. The germline V and J ends were trimmed by 5 bases and 8 bases, with 10 bases remaining between them. The CDR3: CASSQSGDSPLHF. Written as DNA, the CDR3 is TGTGCCAGCAGTCAGTCAGGGGATTCACCCCTCCACTTT.

This clonotype was observed at least ten times. The chain couples TRBV27 to TRBJ2-7; no clear D gene. CDR1 is MNHEY and CDR2 is SMNVEV in the germline V gene (reference sequence). Deletions cut 4 bases from V and 2 bases from J, with 6 bases between. The CDR3 is 12 residues long. DNA of the CDR3: TGTGCCAGCAGTTCACGCCCCTACGAGCAGTACTTC. Translated: CASSSRPYEQYF.

The table lists this clonotype with many counts. The genes are TRBV6-1 and TRBJ1-1; D remains unclear. Per germline, CDR1 MNHNS and CDR2 SASEGT. CDR3 length equals 13 residues. Trimming shortened V by 3 bases and J by 1 base, and 6 bases separated the two germline ends. CDR3 coding DNA: TGTGCCAGCAGTGACCAGCCGAACACTGAAGCTTTCTTT. The encoded protein is CASSDQPNTEAFF.

CDR3 amino acids: CASGSGQWGNQPQHF. DNA for the CDR3: TGTGCTAGTGGGTCGGGACAGTGGGGCAATCAGCCCCAGCATTTT. The chain combines TRBV12-5 with TRBJ1-5; TRBD1 aligns across 7 bases. The CDR3 extends over 15 amino acids. Trimming at V came to 6 bases and at J to 2 bases, leaving 7 bases not matched to a gene. CDR1 LGHNT and CDR2 FRNRAP come from the germline V gene.

This clonotype was recorded at least ten times. The chain carries TRBV18 and TRBJ2-3; 8 bases align to TRBD2. Germline V CDR1 and CDR2: KGHSH, LQKENI. The CDR3 has 16 residues. The trim removed 2 bases at V and 6 bases at J, leaving 10 bases unmatched. The CDR3 nucleotides read TGTGCCAGCTCACCAGGGAATAGCGGGGCCCCCGATACGCAGTATTTT. This gives the protein CASSPGNSGAPDTQYF.